The 19 T cell receptor beta chains listed next were all sequenced from one sample in a study of beta chain features in type 1 diabetes. As every portion of the isolated RNA was reverse transcribed, the sequencing read expressed TCRB transcripts. Assay used: immunoSEQ multiplex PCR; TCRdb lists only in-frame clones, some missing. The table records 120,000 to 150,000 clones, around 50% of them present only once. Input material: Tregs from blood. All receptors derive from a man aged 18 to 30 in good health.

The V call is TRBV5-1, the J call TRBJ1-5, with a weak D call TRBD1 (5 bases). Trimming took off 4 bases at V and 5 bases at J, with 10 bases between the two ends. The CDR3 totals 13 residues. CDR1 and CDR2 (germline): SGHRS, YFSETQ. CDR3 bases: TGCGCCAGCAGCCCGGACATTGATCAGCCCCAGCATTTT. It translates to CASSPDIDQPQHF.

The chain employs TRBV5-6 and TRBJ1-1, with a weak D call TRBD1 (6 bases). The CDR3 covers 14 residues. Germline V CDR1 and CDR2: SGHDT, YYEEEE. V lost 2 bases to trimming and J lost 5 bases, with 13 bases between them. CDR3 nucleotides: TGTGCCAGCAGCTTATGGGGGCTTTTTACTGAAGCTTTCTTT. Protein: CASSLWGLFTEAFF.

The V call is TRBV5-4, the J call TRBJ1-2; the match to TRBD1 covers 7 bases. The germline V gene has CDR1 SGHNT and CDR2 YYREEE (reference sequence). V gave up 4 bases and J gave up 14 bases; unmatched junction bases: 8. The CDR3 has 11 residues. CDR3 DNA sequence: TGTGCCAGCAGCCGTGGACAGGCGAGAACCTTC. The encoded protein is CASSRGQARTF.

The rearrangement uses TRBV7-9 and TRBJ1-1, with 9 nucleotides matching TRBD1. V lost 5 bases and J lost 4; bases outside the gene matches: 8. CDR1 SEHNR and CDR2 FQNEAQ come from the germline V gene (reference sequence). This CDR3 has 15 amino acids. The CDR3 reads CASSNTGTGSTEAFF. As DNA, the CDR3 is TGTGCCAGCAGCAATACCGGGACAGGGAGCACTGAAGCTTTCTTT.

In its sample, this clone was seen a few times. V usage is TRBV7-2 and J usage is TRBJ2-7; the D gene is possibly TRBD2 (5 bases). The V gene lost 5 bases and the J gene lost 7 bases, with 15 bases spanning the gap. This CDR3 has 13 amino acids. Germline V gives CDR1 SGHTA, CDR2 FQGNSA. CDR3 in amino acids: CASSTTPWREQYF. The CDR3 DNA reads TGTGCCAGCAGCACGACCCCCTGGAGGGAGCAGTACTTC. Using reference TRBV7-2 and TRBJ2-7 for the parts outside the CDR3, the full variable domain is GAGVSQSPSNKVTEKGKDVELRCDPISGHTALYWYRQSLGQGLEFLIYFQGNSAPDKSGLPSDRFSAERTGGSVSTLTIQRTQQEDSAVYLCASSTTPWREQYFGPGTRLTVT.

The chain is built from TRBV7-9 and TRBJ2-1; tentative D call: TRBD2 (5 bases). Germline CDR1 and CDR2: SEHNR and FQNEAQ (reference sequence). With 6 bases removed from V and 8 bases from J, the gap between germline ends came to 11 bases. This CDR3 region has 12 residues. CDR3 coding DNA: TGTGCCAGCAGTCTAGGAGGCGATGAGCAGTTCTTC. It codes for CASSLGGDEQFF.

This clone turned up a few times. The chain uses TRBV10-3 and TRBJ1-1; D remains unclear. V was pared by 4 bases and J by 10 bases, with 10 bases between. The CDR3 sequence is 11 residues long. The germline V gene has CDR1 ENHRY and CDR2 SYGVKD. CDR3 DNA: TGTGCCATCAGTGGGACGGAGGTAGCTTTCTTT. Translating it yields CAISGTEVAFF.

Concerning this clone: The junction departs from germline at one end; a sequencing error may be responsible. The chain joins TRBV7-9 to TRBJ1-2, with unresolved D. This CDR3 has 12 residues. Per the germline V gene, CDR1 is SEHNR and CDR2 is FQNEAQ (reference sequence). The CDR3 sequence: CASSQDGGSRLF. The CDR3 DNA sequence: TGTGCCAGCAGCCAAGATGGCGGGAGCCGGCTCTTC.

The V call is TRBV7-3, the J call TRBJ2-3; TRBD2 aligns across 7 bases. The CDR3 contains 15 residues. V lost 3 bases, J lost 0 bases, and 3 bases stayed unmatched. The germline gives CDR1 SGHTA, CDR2 FQGTGA. Here the CDR3 reads CASSLQAGSTDTQYF. The CDR3 coding sequence is TGTGCCAGCAGCTTGCAAGCGGGGAGCACAGATACGCAGTATTTT.

This clone turned up a few times. J is TRBJ2-3 and V is TRBV29-1, with D possibly being TRBD2 (5 bases). Trimming took 2 bases from V and 2 from J, leaving 14 bases between them. Germline V gives CDR1 SQVTM, CDR2 ANQGSEA. CDR3 size: 15 residues. The CDR3 loop is CSVERKGGFTDTQYF. The CDR3 bases are TGCAGCGTTGAAAGAAAAGGAGGTTTCACAGATACGCAGTATTTT.

The rearrangement joins TRBV5-1 to TRBJ2-5; weak D call: TRBD2 (7 bases). The closer fit of TRBJ2-7 to the DNA end suggests the J call may be wrong. CDR1 SGHRS and CDR2 YFSETQ come from the germline V gene. The CDR3 contains 16 residues. CDR3 residues: CASSWTGGLSSYEQYF. The DNA of the CDR3 is TGCGCCAGCAGCTGGACGGGGGGCTTAAGCTCCTACGAGCAGTACTTC.

V and J are TRBV7-6 and TRBJ2-3; D gene uncertain. Trimming removed 1 base at V and 0 bases at J, with 8 bases between. Germline loops: CDR1 SGHVS, CDR2 FNYEAQ. The length of the CDR3 is 15 residues. The CDR3 region has the DNA TGTGCCAGCAGCTTAGTCGGCAGGAGCACAGATACGCAGTATTTT. Translated: CASSLVGRSTDTQYF.

This clone was observed a handful of times. CDR3 region: CASSPRGQGANVLTF. In nucleotides, the CDR3 is TGTGCCAGCAGTCCTCGAGGACAGGGGGCCAACGTCCTGACTTTC. The V gene is TRBV6-1, the J gene TRBJ2-6; a possible D gene is TRBD1 (6 bases). The germline CDR1 and CDR2 sequences are MNHNS and SASEGT. The CDR3 has 15 amino acids. V lost 5 bases and J 4 bases, leaving 12 bases between the germline ends.

The gene calls are TRBV7-3 and TRBJ1-1; 7 bases are a match to TRBD1. The germline CDR1 and CDR2 sequences are SGHTA and FQGTGA. V lost 5 bases to trimming and J lost 4 bases; unmatched junction nucleotides: 7. This CDR3 contains 14 residues. The CDR3 sequence is CASSPNRGGTEAFF. CDR3 DNA sequence: TGTGCCAGCAGCCCAAACAGGGGTGGCACTGAAGCTTTCTTT.

The V gene is TRBV7-8, the J gene TRBJ2-3, with TRBD2 matching over 8 bases. V gave up 4 bases and J gave up 2 bases; unmatched junction bases: 11. CDR1 is SGHVS, CDR2 FQNEAQ, per germline. This CDR3 has 17 amino acids. The CDR3 protein is CASSSRGSGGNTDTQYF. As DNA, the CDR3 is TGTGCCAGCAGCTCGAGGGGAAGCGGGGGTAACACAGATACGCAGTATTTT.

The V gene is TRBV7-2, the J gene TRBJ2-1; TRBD2 matches 8 bases. CDR1 and CDR2 (germline): SGHTA, FQGNSA. This CDR3 comprises 14 residues. The V and J ends lost 5 bases and 2 bases, in that order; junction bases with no gene match: 2. The CDR3 DNA reads as TGTGCCAGCAGCCGGGGGGGGCCCTACAATGAGCAGTTCTTC. Its protein is CASSRGGPYNEQFF.

This clone was counted between two and nine times. The CDR3 sequence is CASGRYTTDTQYF. The CDR3 nucleotides are TGTGCCAGCGGGAGGTACACCACAGATACGCAGTATTTT. The chain joins TRBV6-5 to TRBJ2-3; a weak D match, TRBD2 (6 bases). The CDR3 covers 13 residues. Germline CDR1 and CDR2: MNHEY and SVGAGI. The V end lost 8 bases, the J end lost 2 bases, and 11 bases lay between the germline ends.

The V call is TRBV5-4, the J call TRBJ2-1, with a possible D match to TRBD2 (5 bases). The CDR3 sequence is 15 residues long. Deletions cut 5 bases from V and 3 bases from J, with 15 bases between. Per the germline V gene, CDR1 is SGHNT and CDR2 is YYREEE (reference sequence). The chain's CDR3 is CASRLDSTDYNEQFF. The CDR3 nucleotides are TGTGCCAGCAGGCTGGACTCGACGGACTACAATGAGCAGTTCTTC. Supplemented by reference TRBV5-4 and TRBJ2-1, the full variable domain reads ETGVTQSPTHLIKTRGQQVTLRCSSQSGHNTVSWYQQALGQGPQFIFQYYREEENGRGNFPPRFSGLQFPNYSSELNVNALELDDSALYLCASRLDSTDYNEQFFGPGTRLTVL.

CDR3 coding DNA: TGCGCCAGCAGCTTGGCCGGGGATGGCACTGAAGCTTTCTTT. It encodes CASSLAGDGTEAFF. The rearrangement uses TRBV5-1 and TRBJ1-1; no definite D call. This CDR3 has 14 amino acids. The germline V and J ends were trimmed by 0 bases and 4 bases, with 10 bases remaining between them. Germline assignment: CDR1 SGHRS and CDR2 YFSETQ. Full variable domain (remainder filled in from reference TRBV5-1 and TRBJ1-1): KAGVTQTPRYLIKTRGQQVTLSCSPISGHRSVSWYQQTPGQGLQFLFEYFSETQRNKGNFPGRFSGRQFSNSRSEMNVSTLELGDSALYLCASSLAGDGTEAFFGQGTRLTVV.